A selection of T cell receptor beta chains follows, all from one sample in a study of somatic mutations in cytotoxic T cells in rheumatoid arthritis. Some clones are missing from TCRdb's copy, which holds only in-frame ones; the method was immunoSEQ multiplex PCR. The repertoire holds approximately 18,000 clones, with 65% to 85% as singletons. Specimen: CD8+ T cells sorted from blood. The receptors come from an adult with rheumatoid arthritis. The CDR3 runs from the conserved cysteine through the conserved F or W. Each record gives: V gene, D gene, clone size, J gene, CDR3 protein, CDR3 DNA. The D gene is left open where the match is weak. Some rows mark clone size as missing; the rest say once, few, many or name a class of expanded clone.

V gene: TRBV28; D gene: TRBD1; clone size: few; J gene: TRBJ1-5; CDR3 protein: CASRLRDRVGYDDQPQHF; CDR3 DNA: TGTGCCAGCAGACTAAGGGACAGGGTGGGGTATGACGATCAGCCCCAGCATTTT
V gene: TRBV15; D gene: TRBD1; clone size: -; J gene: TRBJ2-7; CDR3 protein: CATSRDGTGDYEQYF; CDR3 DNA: TGTGCCACCAGCAGAGATGGGACAGGGGACTACGAGCAGTACTTC
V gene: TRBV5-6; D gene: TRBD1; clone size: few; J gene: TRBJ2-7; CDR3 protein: CASSVTGTTFEQYF; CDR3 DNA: TGTGCCAGCAGCGTGACAGGGACCACCTTTGAGCAGTACTTC
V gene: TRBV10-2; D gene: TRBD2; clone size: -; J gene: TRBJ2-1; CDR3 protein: CASSDSLLAGGPDEQFF; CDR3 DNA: TGCGCCAGCAGTGACTCCCTCCTAGCGGGGGGCCCCGATGAGCAGTTCTTC
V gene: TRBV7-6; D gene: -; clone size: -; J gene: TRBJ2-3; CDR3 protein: CASSSRTLGPDTQYF; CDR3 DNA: TGTGCCAGCAGCTCCCGGACTCTGGGCCCGGATACGCAGTATTTT
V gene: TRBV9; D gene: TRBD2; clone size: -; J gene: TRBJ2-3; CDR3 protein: CASSVAQAGGNTDTQYF; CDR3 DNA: TGTGCCAGCAGCGTAGCTCAAGCGGGGGGGAACACAGATACGCAGTATTTT
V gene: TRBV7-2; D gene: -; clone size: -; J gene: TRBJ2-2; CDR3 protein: CASSLEGRAGTGELFF; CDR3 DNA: TGTGCCAGCAGCTTAGAAGGCAGGGCGGGGACCGGGGAGCTGTTTTTT
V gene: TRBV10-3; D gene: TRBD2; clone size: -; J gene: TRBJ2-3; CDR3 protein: CAITATSGGIGTDTQYF; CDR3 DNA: TGTGCCATCACCGCGACTAGCGGGGGGATCGGCACAGATACGCAGTATTTT
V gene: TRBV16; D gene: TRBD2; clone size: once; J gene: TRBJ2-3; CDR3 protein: CASSPSLAGETDTQYF; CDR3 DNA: TGTGCCAGCAGCCCGTCACTAGCGGGGGAAACAGATACGCAGTATTTT
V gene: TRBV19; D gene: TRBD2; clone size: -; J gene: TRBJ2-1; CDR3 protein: CASSIPLAGVNEQFF; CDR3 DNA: TGTGCCAGTAGTATACCCCTAGCGGGGGTCAATGAGCAGTTCTTC
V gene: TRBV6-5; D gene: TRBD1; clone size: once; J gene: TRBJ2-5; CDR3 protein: CASSRDRGGETQYF; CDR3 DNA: TGTGCCAGCAGCCGGGACAGGGGAGGAGAGACCCAGTACTTC
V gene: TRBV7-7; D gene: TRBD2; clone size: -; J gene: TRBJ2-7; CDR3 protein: CASCQRGASEEQYF; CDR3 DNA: TGTGCCAGCTGTCAGCGGGGGGCTTCGGAAGAGCAGTACTTC
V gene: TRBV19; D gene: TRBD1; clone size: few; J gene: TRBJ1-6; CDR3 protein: CATKDRVNSPLHF; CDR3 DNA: TGTGCCACCAAGGACAGGGTAAATTCACCCCTCCACTTT
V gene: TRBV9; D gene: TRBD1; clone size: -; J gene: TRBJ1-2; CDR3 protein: CASSVSGQESYGYTF; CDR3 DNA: TGTGCCAGCAGCGTATCCGGACAGGAGAGCTATGGCTACACCTTC
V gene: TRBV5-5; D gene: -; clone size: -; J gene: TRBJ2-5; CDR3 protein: CASSLISGNRETQYF; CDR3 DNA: TGTGCCAGCAGCTTGATCTCCGGGAACCGAGAGACCCAGTACTTC
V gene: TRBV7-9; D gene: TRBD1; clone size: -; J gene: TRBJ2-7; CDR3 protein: CASSLQGAAREQYF; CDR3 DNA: TGTGCCAGCAGCTTACAGGGGGCGGCAAGGGAGCAGTACTTC
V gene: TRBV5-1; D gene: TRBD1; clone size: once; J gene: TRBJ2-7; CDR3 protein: CASSFRDRDSEQYF; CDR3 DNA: TGCGCCAGCAGCTTCCGGGACAGGGATTCCGAGCAGTACTTC
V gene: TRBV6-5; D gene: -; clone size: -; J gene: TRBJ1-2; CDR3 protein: CASSYGVGGREGYTF; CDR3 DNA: TGTGCCAGCAGTTACGGCGTCGGGGGGCGGGAAGGCTACACCTTC
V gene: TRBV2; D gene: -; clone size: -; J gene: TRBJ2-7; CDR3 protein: CAILGGFIYEQYF; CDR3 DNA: TGTGCCATATTAGGTGGTTTCATCTACGAGCAGTACTTC
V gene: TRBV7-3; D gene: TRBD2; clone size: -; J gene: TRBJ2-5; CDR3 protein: CASSLGLAGGVQETQYF; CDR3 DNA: TGTGCCAGCAGCCTGGGACTAGCGGGGGGGGTACAAGAGACCCAGTACTTC
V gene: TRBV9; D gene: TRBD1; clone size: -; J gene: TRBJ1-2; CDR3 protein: CASRETSGQGGYGYTF; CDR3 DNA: TGTGCCAGCAGAGAAACCTCGGGACAGGGAGGCTATGGCTACACCTTC
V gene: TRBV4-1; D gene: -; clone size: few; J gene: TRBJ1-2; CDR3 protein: CASSLGNGGYTF; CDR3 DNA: TGCGCCAGCAGCCTGGGAAATGGTGGCTACACCTTC
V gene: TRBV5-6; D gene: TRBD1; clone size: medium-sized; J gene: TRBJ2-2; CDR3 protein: CASSLRQGIDTGELFF; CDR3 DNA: TGTGCCAGCAGCCTTAGACAGGGTATAGACACCGGGGAGCTGTTTTTT
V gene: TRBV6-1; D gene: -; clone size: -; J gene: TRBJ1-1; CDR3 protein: CASTTSIGEGTEAFF; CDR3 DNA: TGTGCCAGCACCACGAGCATAGGGGAGGGCACTGAAGCTTTCTTT
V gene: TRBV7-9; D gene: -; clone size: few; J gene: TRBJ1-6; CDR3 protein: CASSPASQSLHF; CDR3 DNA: TGTGCCAGCAGCCCCGCGAGTCAGTCCCTCCACTTT
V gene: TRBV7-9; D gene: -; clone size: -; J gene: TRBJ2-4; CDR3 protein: CASSSELAKNIQYF; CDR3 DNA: TGTGCCAGCAGCTCCGAACTAGCCAAAAACATTCAGTACTTC
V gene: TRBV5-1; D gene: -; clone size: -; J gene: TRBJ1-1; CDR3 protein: CASSSPGAEAFF; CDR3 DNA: TGCGCCAGCAGCTCTCCGGGGGCTGAAGCTTTCTTT
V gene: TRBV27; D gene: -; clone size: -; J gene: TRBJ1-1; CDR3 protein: CASKQGMTTEAFF; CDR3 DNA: TGTGCCAGCAAGCAGGGGATGACGACTGAAGCTTTCTTT
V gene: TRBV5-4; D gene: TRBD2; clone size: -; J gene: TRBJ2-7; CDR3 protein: CASSPGLAGASSYEQYF; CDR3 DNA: TGTGCCAGCAGCCCGGGACTAGCGGGGGCCAGCTCCTACGAGCAGTACTTC
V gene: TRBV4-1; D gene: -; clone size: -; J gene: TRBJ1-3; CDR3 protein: CASSQPFGSGNTIYF; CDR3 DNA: TGCGCCAGCAGCCAGCCCTTCGGGTCTGGAAACACCATATATTTT
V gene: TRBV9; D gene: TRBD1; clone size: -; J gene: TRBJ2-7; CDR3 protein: CASSVEGGRGQGEQYF; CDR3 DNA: TGTGCCAGCAGCGTAGAAGGAGGCAGGGGGCAAGGCGAGCAGTACTTC
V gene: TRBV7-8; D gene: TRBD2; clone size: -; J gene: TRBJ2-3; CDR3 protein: CASSSSGGWDTQYF; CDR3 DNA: TGTGCCAGCAGCTCTAGCGGGGGCTGGGATACGCAGTATTTT
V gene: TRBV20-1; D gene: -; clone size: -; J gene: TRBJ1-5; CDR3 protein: CSASVGQPQHF; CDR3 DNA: TGCAGTGCTAGTGTGGGTCAGCCCCAGCATTTT
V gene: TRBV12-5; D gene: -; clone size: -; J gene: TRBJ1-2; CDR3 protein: CASGPGARAGYGYTF; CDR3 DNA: TGTGCTAGTGGTCCTGGGGCCAGGGCTGGCTATGGCTACACCTTC
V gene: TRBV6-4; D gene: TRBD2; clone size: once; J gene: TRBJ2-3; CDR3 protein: CASSLSGGSTDTQYF; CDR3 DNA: TGTGCCAGCAGTCTCAGCGGGGGAAGCACAGATACGCAGTATTTT
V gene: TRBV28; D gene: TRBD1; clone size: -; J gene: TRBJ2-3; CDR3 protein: CASTTPRVPPRGQGAADTQYF; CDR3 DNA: TGTGCCAGCACAACACCCAGGGTCCCACCCCGCGGACAGGGTGCGGCAGATACGCAGTATTTT
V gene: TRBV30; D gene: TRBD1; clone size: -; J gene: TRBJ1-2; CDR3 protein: CAWSPPDRPLESYTF; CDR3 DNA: TGTGCCTGGAGTCCCCCGGACAGGCCCCTCGAGAGCTACACCTTC
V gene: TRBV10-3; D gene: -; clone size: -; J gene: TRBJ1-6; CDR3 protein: CAISDPGTSYNSPLHF; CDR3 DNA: TGTGCCATCAGTGACCCCGGGACGTCCTATAATTCACCCCTCCACTTT
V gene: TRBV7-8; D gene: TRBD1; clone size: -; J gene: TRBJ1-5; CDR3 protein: CASSLEKDRFSNQPQHF; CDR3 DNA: TGTGCCAGCAGCTTAGAAAAGGACAGGTTTAGCAATCAGCCCCAGCATTTT
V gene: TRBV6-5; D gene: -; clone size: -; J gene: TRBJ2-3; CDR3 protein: CASSSAPSGPDTQYF; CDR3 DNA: TGTGCCAGCAGTTCCGCGCCTAGTGGCCCAGATACGCAGTATTTT
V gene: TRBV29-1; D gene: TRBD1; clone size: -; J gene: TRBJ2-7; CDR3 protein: CSVAGQGNEQYF; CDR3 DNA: TGCAGCGTTGCCGGACAGGGGAACGAGCAGTACTTC
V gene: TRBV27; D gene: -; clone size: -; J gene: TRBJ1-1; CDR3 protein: CASSYRGRFENTEAFF; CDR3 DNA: TGTGCCAGCAGTTATCGGGGGCGGTTTGAGAACACTGAAGCTTTCTTT
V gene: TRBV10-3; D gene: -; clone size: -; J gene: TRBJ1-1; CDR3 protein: CAISSPPGAGGTEAFF; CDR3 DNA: TGTGCCATCAGTTCACCTCCAGGGGCGGGAGGCACTGAAGCTTTCTTT